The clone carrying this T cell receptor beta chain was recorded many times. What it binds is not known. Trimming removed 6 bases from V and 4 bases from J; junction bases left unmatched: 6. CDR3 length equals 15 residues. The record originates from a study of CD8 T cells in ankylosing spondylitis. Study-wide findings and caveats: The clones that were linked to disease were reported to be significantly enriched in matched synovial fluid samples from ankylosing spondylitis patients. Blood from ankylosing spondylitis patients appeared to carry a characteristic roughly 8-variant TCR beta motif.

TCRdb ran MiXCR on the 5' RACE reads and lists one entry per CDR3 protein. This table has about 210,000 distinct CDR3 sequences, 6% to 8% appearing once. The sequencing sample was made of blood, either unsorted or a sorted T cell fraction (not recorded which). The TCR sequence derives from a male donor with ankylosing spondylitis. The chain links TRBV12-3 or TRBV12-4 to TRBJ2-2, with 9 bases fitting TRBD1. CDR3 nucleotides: TGTGCCAGCAGGAGGGGACAGGGCGTCACCGGGGAGCTGTTTTTT. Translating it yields CASRRGQGVTGELFF.